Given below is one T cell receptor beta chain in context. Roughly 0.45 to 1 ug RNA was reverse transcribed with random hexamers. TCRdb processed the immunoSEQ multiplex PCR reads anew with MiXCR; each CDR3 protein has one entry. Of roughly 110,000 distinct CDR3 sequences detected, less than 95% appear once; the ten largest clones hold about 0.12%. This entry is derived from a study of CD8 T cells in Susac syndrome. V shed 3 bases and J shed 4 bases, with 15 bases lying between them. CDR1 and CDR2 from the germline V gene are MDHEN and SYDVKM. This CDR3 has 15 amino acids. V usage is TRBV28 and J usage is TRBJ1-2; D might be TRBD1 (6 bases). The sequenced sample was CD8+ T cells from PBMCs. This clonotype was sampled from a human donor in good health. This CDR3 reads CASSFGALTGYGYTF. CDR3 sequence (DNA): TGTGCCAGCAGTTTTGGGGCCTTGACAGGCTATGGCTACACCTTC.